Given below is one T cell receptor beta chain in context. As yet, its antigen is unknown. This entry belongs to a study of cytomegalovirus exposure and HLA in healthy donors. Whole-study results and caveats: Previously analyzed data showed that most TCR beta V segments were productive at a frequency of about 87% or about 30%. Serostatus for CMV was the only available immune exposure information. Later findings reportedly placed an Asian-associated ancestry cluster below the roughly 690-donor mean for N-insertions. For most subjects, TCR beta sequences were reported to predict HLA-A and HLA-B alleles with accuracy.

PCR primers comprised 60 Vbeta and 13 Jbeta primers. This table comes from immunoSEQ multiplex PCR, and its TCRdb copy is limited to in-frame clones, with some not included. The sample comprises more than 95,000 clones, roughly 72% of which are singletons, and approximately 5.3% rests with the top ten. Trimming took off 4 bases at V and 4 bases at J, with 10 bases between the two ends. The germline V gene has CDR1 GTSNPN and CDR2 SVGIG (reference sequence). The CDR3 is 13 amino acids. This receptor was taken from a woman under 30 in good health and CMV-seropositive. V gene TRBV30 combines with J gene TRBJ2-2, with a weak D call TRBD1 (5 bases). Material for sequencing was PBMCs. The CDR3 bases are TGTGCCTGGACAGGGTCGCGCACCGGGGAGCTGTTTTTT. Translated: CAWTGSRTGELFF.